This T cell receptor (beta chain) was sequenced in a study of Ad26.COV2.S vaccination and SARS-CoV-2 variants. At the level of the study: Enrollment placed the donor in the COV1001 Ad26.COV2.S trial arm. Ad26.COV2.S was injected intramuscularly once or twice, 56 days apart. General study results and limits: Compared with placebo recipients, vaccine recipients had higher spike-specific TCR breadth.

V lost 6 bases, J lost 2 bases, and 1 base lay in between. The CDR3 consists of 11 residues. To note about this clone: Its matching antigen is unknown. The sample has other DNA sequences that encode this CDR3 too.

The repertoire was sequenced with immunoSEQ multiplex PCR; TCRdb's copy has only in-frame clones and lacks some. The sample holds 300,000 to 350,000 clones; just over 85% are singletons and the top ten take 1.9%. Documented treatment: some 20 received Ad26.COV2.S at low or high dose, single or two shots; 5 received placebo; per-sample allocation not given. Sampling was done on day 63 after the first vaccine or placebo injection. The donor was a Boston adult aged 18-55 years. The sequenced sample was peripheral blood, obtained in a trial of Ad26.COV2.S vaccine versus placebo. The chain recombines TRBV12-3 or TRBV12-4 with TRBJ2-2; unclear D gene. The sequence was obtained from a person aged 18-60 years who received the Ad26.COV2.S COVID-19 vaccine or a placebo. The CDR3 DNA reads TGTGCCAGCAGCAACACCGGGGAGCTGTTTTTT. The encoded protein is CASSNTGELFF.